What follows are 25 T cell receptor beta chains derived from one specimen sequenced in a study of blood T cells in healthy people across ages. A second PCR of about 6 to 12 cycles used a sample-barcoded 5' primer and a J-beta primer mix. From the 5' RACE reads, TCRdb called clonotypes with MiXCR, one entry per CDR3 protein. The data hold approximately 820,000 distinct CDR3 sequences, with under 45% observed a single time. Input material: blood. The receptors here all came from a man between 60 and 75 years old in good health.

Only a few counts were recorded for this clonotype. The rearrangement joins TRBV6-5 to TRBJ2-7, with D perhaps matching TRBD1 (6 bases). Germline CDR1 reads MNHEY; CDR2 reads SVGAGI. The CDR3 runs 12 residues. Trimming pared 5 bases from V and 7 bases from J, leaving 12 bases between. CDR3 in DNA: TGTGCCAGCAGTCCCGGGACACAAGAGCAGTACTTC. It encodes CASSPGTQEQYF.

The rearrangement links TRBV12-5 to TRBJ2-4, with D perhaps matching TRBD1 (6 bases). The germline gives CDR1 LGHNT, CDR2 FRNRAP. Trimming removed 5 bases from V and 0 bases from J, with 14 bases in between. The CDR3 has 16 residues. CDR3 DNA sequence: TGTGCTAGTGGTCCCCCGGGACACCTAGCCAAAAACATTCAGTACTTC. Protein: CASGPPGHLAKNIQYF. Based on the CDR3 plus reference TRBV12-5 and TRBJ2-4, the full variable domain is DARVTQTPRHKVTEMGQEVTMRCQPILGHNTVFWYRQTMMQGLELLAYFRNRAPLDDSGMPKDRFSAEMPDATLATLKIQPSEPRDSAVYFCASGPPGHLAKNIQYFGAGTRLSVL.

This clonotype was observed a handful of times. The chain combines TRBV5-1 with TRBJ2-7; 9 nucleotides match TRBD1. CDR1 is SGHRS and CDR2 is YFSETQ in the germline V gene. The CDR3 spans 15 residues. J gave up 5 bases and V 1 base, and 7 bases lay outside the gene matches. CDR3 DNA: TGCGCCAGCAGCTTGACCGGGACAGGGTCCCACGAGCAGTACTTC. Translating it yields CASSLTGTGSHEQYF.

The chain couples TRBV29-1 to TRBJ1-1; D ambiguous. Trimming took 4 bases from V and 4 from J, leaving 7 bases between them. CDR1 is SQVTM and CDR2 is ANQGSEA in the germline V gene. This CDR3 has 11 residues. CDR3 in DNA: TGCAGCGTTGGGGCGGTCACTGAAGCTTTCTTT. Translated, it gives CSVGAVTEAFF.

The chain carries TRBV7-6 and TRBJ2-6, with D unclear. The CDR3 sequence is 14 residues long. Germline CDR1 SGHVS, CDR2 FNYEAQ. Deletions cut 6 bases from V and 4 bases from J, with 10 bases between. The CDR3 sequence is CASRPLLGANVLTF. For the CDR3, the DNA is TGTGCCAGCAGGCCGCTTCTCGGGGCCAACGTCCTGACTTTC.

This chain uses TRBV7-2 with TRBJ2-3, with 10 bases identical to TRBD2. The J segment lost 0 bases and the V segment lost 5 bases, leaving 14 bases of the junction unmatched. The length of the CDR3 is 19 residues. Germline V gene data show CDR1 as SGHTA and CDR2 as FQGNSA. CDR3 region: CASSPARASGGPSTDTQYF. Written as DNA, the CDR3 is TGTGCCAGCAGCCCCGCCCGGGCTAGCGGGGGCCCTAGCACAGATACGCAGTATTTT.

The chain combines TRBV4-3 with TRBJ2-3; D tentatively fits TRBD1 or TRBD2 (5 bases each). Germline V lookup: CDR1 LGHNA, CDR2 YSLEER. The CDR3 sequence is 14 residues long. The V and J ends lost 3 bases and 6 bases respectively, with 13 bases between them. CDR3 sequence: CASSQGVGADTQYF. The DNA of the CDR3 is TGCGCCAGCAGCCAGGGGGTCGGGGCCGATACGCAGTATTTT.

The rearrangement links TRBV5-4 to TRBJ2-2; D unclear. Germline V gives CDR1 SGHNT, CDR2 YYREEE (reference sequence). The CDR3 spans 14 residues. Trimming shortened V by 5 bases and J by 2 bases, and 10 bases separated the two germline ends. Written as DNA, the CDR3 is TGTGCCAGCAGGCAAGCACGTAACACCGGGGAGCTGTTTTTT. The encoded protein is CASRQARNTGELFF. Variable domain in full (rest from reference TRBV5-4 and TRBJ2-2): ETGVTQSPTHLIKTRGQQVTLRCSSQSGHNTVSWYQQALGQGPQFIFQYYREEENGRGNFPPRFSGLQFPNYSSELNVNALELDDSALYLCASRQARNTGELFFGEGSRLTVL.

V and J are TRBV19 and TRBJ1-5; 9 bases match TRBD1. Germline CDR1 LNHDA, CDR2 SQIVND (reference sequence). The CDR3 has 17 residues. The V and J ends lost 5 bases and 2 bases, in that order; junction bases with no gene match: 10. CDR3: CASSPGTGRLGNQPQHF. The CDR3 DNA reads as TGTGCCAGTAGTCCCGGGACAGGGAGGCTCGGCAATCAGCCCCAGCATTTT.

The chain employs TRBV12-3 or TRBV12-4 and TRBJ1-5; D perhaps matches TRBD1 (5 bases). V lost 6 bases and J 4 bases, leaving 13 bases between the germline ends. The CDR3 is made up of 14 amino acids. In DNA, the CDR3 is TGTGCCAGCAGGCCGAACCAGGGAAATCAGCCCCAGCATTTT. Protein sequence: CASRPNQGNQPQHF.

The chain recombines TRBV9 with TRBJ2-3; 12 bases map to TRBD1. Germline trimming cut 4 bases from V and 5 bases from J; bases unmatched to any gene: 14. CDR1 is SGDLS and CDR2 is YYNGEE in the germline V gene. The CDR3 spans 18 residues. CDR3 sequence: CASSRGRGTGGLVDTQYF. CDR3 in DNA: TGTGCCAGCAGCCGAGGAAGAGGGACAGGGGGCCTAGTAGATACGCAGTATTTT.

The CDR3 protein is CASSPPRLRPGGEGYTQYF. In nucleotides, the CDR3 is TGTGCCAGCAGTCCCCCTAGGCTCCGACCAGGGGGCGAGGGCTATACGCAGTATTTT. The chain links TRBV28 to TRBJ2-3; 8 bases are a match to TRBD1. The CDR3 sequence is 19 residues long. Germline values: CDR1 MDHEN, CDR2 SYDVKM. Trimming cost V 5 bases and J 7 bases; bases outside gene matches: 23.

V is TRBV13 and J is TRBJ2-1; D is uncertain. This CDR3 has 16 residues. V shed 1 base and J shed 4 bases, with 14 bases lying between them. Germline V gene lookup returns CDR1 PRHDT and CDR2 FYEKMQ (reference sequence). CDR3: CASSLDGTLSYNEQFF. Written as DNA, the CDR3 is TGTGCCAGCAGCTTAGACGGCACGCTGTCATACAATGAGCAGTTCTTC.

This clonotype was seen more than once but under ten times. The gene calls are TRBV20-1 and TRBJ2-3; 11 bases map to TRBD2. CDR1 is DFQATT, CDR2 SNEGSKA, per germline (reference sequence). The length of the CDR3 is 15 residues. The J segment lost 2 bases and the V segment lost 0 bases, leaving 1 base of the junction unmatched. The CDR3 sequence is CSARELAGVTDTQYF. The CDR3, as DNA: TGCAGTGCTAGAGAACTAGCGGGGGTCACAGATACGCAGTATTTT.

The CDR3 coding sequence is TGTGCCATCACCGAAAATGGGGGGACTGAAGCTTTCTTT. Translation gives CAITENGGTEAFF. V and J are TRBV10-3 and TRBJ1-1; perhaps TRBD1 as D (5 bases). Germline V gives CDR1 ENHRY, CDR2 SYGVKD. The CDR3 has 13 residues. V lost 7 bases and J 5 bases, leaving 14 bases between the germline ends.

V gene TRBV3-1 combines with J gene TRBJ2-5; 8 bases match TRBD2. Germline-derived CDR1 and CDR2 are LGHDT and YNNKEL (reference sequence). CDR3 length: 16 residues. Germline trimming cut 0 bases from V and 5 bases from J; bases unmatched to any gene: 8. The CDR3, as DNA: TGTGCCAGCAGCCAAGATCTCCCGACTAGCGCGGAGACCCAGTACTTC. Amino acids: CASSQDLPTSAETQYF.

V gene TRBV5-1 combines with J gene TRBJ2-2, with TRBD1 matching over 8 bases. CDR1 SGHRS and CDR2 YFSETQ come from the germline V gene. V lost 7 bases to trimming and J lost 5 bases; unmatched junction nucleotides: 7. The CDR3 sequence is 14 residues long. The DNA of the CDR3 is TGCGCCAGCGCAGGACAGGGTGGAACCGGGGAGCTGTTTTTT. Protein product: CASAGQGGTGELFF.

This clonotype was counted between two and nine times. The chain joins TRBV12-3 or TRBV12-4 to TRBJ2-5, with 10 bases identical to TRBD2. V lost 0 bases and J lost 6; bases outside the gene matches: 4. The CDR3 contains 15 residues. CDR3 sequence reads: CASSLAQLAGQTQYF. DNA of the CDR3: TGTGCCAGCAGTTTAGCGCAACTAGCGGGGCAGACCCAGTACTTC.

This chain links TRBV6-6 with TRBJ1-1, with 9 bases identical to TRBD1. V shed 3 bases, J shed 5 bases, and the junction held 4 bases outside the gene matches. Germline V gene sequence: CDR1 MNHNY, CDR2 SVGAGI (reference sequence). The CDR3 covers 14 residues. CDR3 in DNA: TGTGCCAGCAGTTATTCCGACAGGGGGACTGAAGCTTTCTTT. As protein: CASSYSDRGTEAFF.

This clonotype was seen more than once but under ten times. The rearrangement uses TRBV4-1 and TRBJ2-3; 14 nucleotides agree with TRBD2. The junction had 16 bases not matched to a gene; V was cut back by 0 bases and J by 5 bases. The CDR3 has 21 amino acids. CDR1 is MGHRA, CDR2 YSYEKL, per germline. Written as DNA, the CDR3 is TGCGCCAGCAGCCAAGATTACCGGACTAGCGGGGGGCTCAAAGGAAGAGATACGCAGTATTTT. Translating it yields CASSQDYRTSGGLKGRDTQYF.

This chain uses TRBV29-1 with TRBJ2-3; either TRBD1 or TRBD2 may fit D (5 bases each). Germline assignment: CDR1 SQVTM and CDR2 ANQGSEA. This CDR3 is 11 amino acids long. The CDR3 sequence: CSTGGGDTQYF. The CDR3 nucleotides read TGCAGTACAGGTGGGGGAGATACGCAGTATTTT.

The CDR3 DNA reads TGTGCCAGCAGCTCAGATCGGGACGGAGACAATGAGCAGTACTTC. It encodes CASSSDRDGDNEQYF. The chain links TRBV7-9 to TRBJ2-5; D is possibly TRBD1 or TRBD2 (5 bases each). Germline V gene data show CDR1 as SEHNR and CDR2 as FQNEAQ (reference sequence). The CDR3 has 15 amino acids. The V gene lost 4 bases and the J gene lost 11 bases, with 23 bases spanning the gap.

The rearrangement joins TRBV4-3 to TRBJ2-7, with D tentatively TRBD1 (6 bases). The CDR3 is 15 amino acids. Trimming stripped 2 bases from V and 0 bases from J, with 11 bases between. Germline V gives CDR1 LGHNA, CDR2 YSLEER. The CDR3 DNA reads as TGCGCCAGCAGCCAATCGGACAGAGGCTCCTACGAGCAGTACTTC. Protein: CASSQSDRGSYEQYF.

V and J are TRBV6-2 or TRBV6-3 and TRBJ1-2, with D possibly matching TRBD1 (5 bases). CDR1 MNHEY and CDR2 SVGEGT come from the germline V gene. The CDR3 contains 15 residues. The V end was cut by 2 bases, the J end by 4 bases, with 14 bases between. The CDR3 coding sequence is TGTGCCAGCAGTTACAACAAGGGGCTTTCCTATGGCTACACCTTC. Translated: CASSYNKGLSYGYTF.

The CDR3 sequence: CASSADSAYEQYF. Written as DNA, the CDR3 is TGCGCCAGCAGTGCGGATAGTGCCTACGAGCAGTACTTC. The V and J genes are TRBV10-2 and TRBJ2-7; D gene unclear. CDR3 length: 13 amino acids. V lost 4 bases and J 2 bases, leaving 9 bases between the germline ends. The germline gives CDR1 WSHSY, CDR2 SAAADI.